Presented here are 18 T cell receptor beta chains from one specimen sequenced in a study of blood T cell repertoires in COVID-19. The repertoire was sequenced with immunoSEQ multiplex PCR; TCRdb's copy has only in-frame clones and lacks some. The repertoire holds 300,000 to 500,000 clones, with around nine tenths as singletons. Sequenced input: PBMCs or T cells enriched from blood (not recorded which). These receptors were taken from a woman aged 30 to 39 with acute COVID-19.

The rearrangement joins TRBV10-3 to TRBJ2-3, with 9 positions matching TRBD1. This CDR3 comprises 14 residues. Germline CDR1 ENHRY, CDR2 SYGVKD. Trimming took 6 bases from V and 6 from J; bases not matched to a gene: 7. The CDR3 loop is CAISKDRGGDTQYF. Here the CDR3 DNA reads TGTGCCATCAGCAAGGACAGGGGCGGGGATACGCAGTATTTT.

In its sample, this clone was seen a few times. The V gene is TRBV5-4, the J gene TRBJ2-1, with TRBD1 matching 10 bases. The V segment lost 3 bases and the J segment 4 bases; nucleotides outside the gene matches: 4. This CDR3 has 15 amino acids. Germline V gives CDR1 SGHNT, CDR2 YYREEE (reference sequence). The CDR3 reads CASSSAGQGYNEQFF. The CDR3 bases are TGTGCCAGCAGCTCCGCGGGACAGGGGTACAATGAGCAGTTCTTC.

The chain carries TRBV4-1 and TRBJ2-7; D is perhaps TRBD1 (5 bases). V was clipped by 1 base and J by 0 bases, with 7 bases between them. The CDR3 extends over 14 amino acids. Germline CDR1 and CDR2: MGHRA and YSYEKL. CDR3 nucleotides: TGCGCCAGCAGCCAAGGGGGCAACTCCTACGAGCAGTACTTC. The encoded protein is CASSQGGNSYEQYF.

The chain is built from TRBV6-5 and TRBJ1-5, with 7 bases fitting TRBD1. V trimming: 6 bases; J trimming: 6 bases; junction bases outside the gene matches: 11. Germline-derived CDR1 and CDR2 are MNHEY and SVGAGI. The CDR3 covers 15 residues. The CDR3 loop is CASSPQDRDSQPQHF. The CDR3 DNA follows: TGTGCCAGCAGCCCCCAAGACAGGGATAGTCAGCCCCAGCATTTT.

This CDR3 is CASSSWGEIYGYTF. In DNA, the CDR3 is TGTGCCAGCAGTTCCTGGGGGGAGATCTATGGCTACACCTTC. The genes are TRBV6-5 and TRBJ1-2, with a weak D call TRBD1 (5 bases). V was shortened by 4 bases and J by 4 bases, with 13 bases between the two germline ends. This CDR3 has 14 residues. CDR1 MNHEY and CDR2 SVGAGI come from the germline V gene.

Comments on this clone: This sample includes further DNA sequences coding for the same CDR3. J is TRBJ1-1 and V is TRBV5-1; TRBD1 aligns across 8 bases. The CDR3 consists of 14 residues. Germline trimming cut 0 bases from V and 4 bases from J; bases unmatched to any gene: 2. Germline loops: CDR1 SGHRS, CDR2 YFSETQ. The CDR3 DNA reads as TGCGCCAGCAGCTTGGAAGGACAGGGCACTGAAGCTTTCTTT. Its translation: CASSLEGQGTEAFF.

Note on this clone: Other DNA sequences in the same sample also yield this CDR3. The chain combines TRBV12-3 or TRBV12-4 with TRBJ1-2; 9 bases align to TRBD1. Trimming took 6 bases from V and 4 from J; bases not matched to a gene: 3. The CDR3 has 13 amino acids. Here the CDR3 DNA reads TGTGCCAGCAGCTCGGACAGGGGCTATGGCTACACCTTC. Protein: CASSSDRGYGYTF.

This chain uses TRBV24-1 with TRBJ1-4, with D possibly matching TRBD1 (5 bases). V lost 3 bases and J 11 bases, leaving 9 bases between the germline ends. The CDR3 spans 12 residues. Germline loops: CDR1 KGHDR, CDR2 SFDVKD. The CDR3 reads CATSDSPGKLFF. As DNA, the CDR3 is TGTGCCACCAGTGATAGTCCAGGGAAACTGTTTTTT.

The rearrangement links TRBV7-3 to TRBJ1-1, with D unresolved. V dropped 1 base and J dropped 5 bases, with 14 bases sitting between them. The CDR3 sequence is 15 residues long. In germline, CDR1 is SGHTA, CDR2 FQGTGA. The CDR3 bases are TGTGCCAGCAGCTTAAAGGCAGGACGAGGGACTGAAGCTTTCTTT. This codes for CASSLKAGRGTEAFF.

This clone was found once. The CDR3 sequence: CASSGGRDIRNGYTF. The DNA of the CDR3 is TGTGCCAGCAGCGGGGGGAGGGACATTCGAAATGGCTACACCTTC. V and J are TRBV9 and TRBJ1-2; weak D call: TRBD1 (6 bases). Trimming removed 3 bases from V and 6 bases from J, with 18 bases in between. The CDR3 length is 15 residues. Germline values: CDR1 SGDLS, CDR2 YYNGEE.

This clone was picked up one time. The chain uses TRBV7-2 and TRBJ1-3; 7 nucleotides align to TRBD1. The trim removed 7 bases at V and 0 bases at J, leaving 9 bases unmatched. CDR1 SGHTA and CDR2 FQGNSA come from the germline V gene. The CDR3 has 16 amino acids. CDR3 protein: CASTPSGTASGNTIYF. The CDR3 coding sequence is TGTGCCAGCACTCCTAGTGGGACAGCCTCTGGAAACACCATATATTTT.

The J gene is TRBJ2-1, the V gene TRBV27; tentative D call: TRBD2 (6 bases). Between the trimmed V and J ends, which lost 1 base and 0 bases, there was a span of 13 bases. The length of the CDR3 is 17 residues. Per germline, CDR1 MNHEY and CDR2 SMNVEV (reference sequence). The DNA for the CDR3 is TGTGCCAGCAGTTTATTGGGCGGGGCGAGCTCCTACAATGAGCAGTTCTTC. This sequence encodes CASSLLGGASSYNEQFF.

The rearrangement uses TRBV11-2 and TRBJ1-1; 7 bases agree with TRBD1. From germline, CDR1 is SGHAT and CDR2 FQNNGV. The CDR3 contains 15 residues. The V and J ends lost 2 bases and 7 bases, in that order; junction bases with no gene match: 10. The CDR3 region is CASSLNGQELNEAFF. DNA of the CDR3: TGTGCCAGCAGCTTAAACGGACAGGAGCTAAATGAAGCTTTCTTT.

The chain carries TRBV6-5 and TRBJ1-1; possibly TRBD1 for D (5 bases). Germline V gene sequence: CDR1 MNHEY, CDR2 SVGAGI. The CDR3 contains 15 residues. Between the trimmed V and J ends, which lost 4 bases and 1 base, there was a span of 13 bases. DNA for the CDR3: TGTGCCAGCAGTTCGGGCAGGGTTGCGAACACTGAAGCTTTCTTT. Encoded protein: CASSSGRVANTEAFF.

This chain uses TRBV29-1 with TRBJ2-3; tentatively, D is TRBD1 (6 bases). Per the germline V gene, CDR1 is SQVTM and CDR2 is ANQGSEA. Trimming removed 4 bases at V and 5 bases at J, with 10 bases between. This CDR3 is built from 12 residues. CDR3 in amino acids: CSVGIGGDTQYF. In DNA form, the CDR3 reads TGCAGCGTTGGTATAGGGGGAGATACGCAGTATTTT.

V is TRBV5-4 and J is TRBJ2-3, with 10 bases fitting TRBD2. The J segment lost 3 bases and the V segment lost 0 bases, leaving 4 bases of the junction unmatched. The CDR3 sequence is 16 residues long. Germline V gene sequence: CDR1 SGHNT, CDR2 YYREEE (reference sequence). CDR3 protein: CASSLAKAGGTDTQYF. CDR3 nucleotide sequence: TGTGCCAGCAGCTTGGCCAAAGCGGGGGGGACAGATACGCAGTATTTT.

J is TRBJ1-5 and V is TRBV2; possibly TRBD1 for D (5 bases). Germline V gives CDR1 SNHLY, CDR2 FYNNEI. Trimming shortened V by 8 bases and J by 3 bases, and 8 bases separated the two germline ends. The CDR3 totals 12 residues. The CDR3 sequence: CASQDTNQPQHF. The CDR3 DNA follows: TGTGCCAGCCAGGACACCAATCAGCCCCAGCATTTT.

The chain joins TRBV7-3 to TRBJ2-3, with 7 positions matching TRBD2. Germline CDR1 is SGHTA and CDR2 is FQGTGA. The CDR3 is made up of 12 amino acids. Germline trimming cut 5 bases from V and 9 bases from J; bases unmatched to any gene: 5. DNA for the CDR3: TGTGCCAGCAGCGCCGCGGGGGAGACGCAGTATTTT. This sequence encodes CASSAAGETQYF.